Below, 23 T cell receptor beta chains from the same sample are listed, as sequenced in a study of OX40 agonist ivuxolimab in advanced cancers. Assay used: immunoSEQ multiplex PCR; TCRdb lists only in-frame clones, some missing. The sample yields roughly 90,000 clones, approximately 91% seen once. Source: CD4+ or CD8+ T cells sorted from blood, taken in a trial of the OX40 agonist ivuxolimab. Source of these receptors: an adult with an advanced solid tumor such as melanoma, head and neck, liver or kidney cancer.

This sequence joins TRBV19 and TRBJ2-3; TRBD2 agrees at 7 bases. Germline V gene sequence: CDR1 LNHDA, CDR2 SQIVND (reference sequence). The CDR3 length is 15 residues. V was pared by 5 bases and J by 2 bases, with 7 bases of the junction left unmatched. CDR3 sequence: CASSPPGRPTDTQYF. The DNA for the CDR3 is TGTGCCAGTAGTCCGCCCGGGAGGCCCACAGATACGCAGTATTTT.

V is TRBV5-4 and J is TRBJ1-2; D is possibly TRBD1 (6 bases). Germline V gene lookup returns CDR1 SGHNT and CDR2 YYREEE (reference sequence). The CDR3 is made up of 15 amino acids. With 4 bases removed from V and 8 bases from J, the gap between germline ends came to 21 bases. CDR3 DNA: TGTGCCAGCAGCGCTGGTGGGGGCGCGACAAAAGGCTACACCTTC. This sequence encodes CASSAGGGATKGYTF.

V and J are TRBV7-2 and TRBJ2-5; D ambiguous. This CDR3 region has 13 residues. Per the germline V gene, CDR1 is SGHTA and CDR2 is FQGNSA. V lost 2 bases and J 4 bases, leaving 8 bases between the germline ends. The CDR3 loop is CASSLSTRETQYF. CDR3 nucleotide sequence: TGTGCCAGCAGCTTAAGTACTCGAGAGACCCAGTACTTC.

The rearrangement uses TRBV10-3 and TRBJ1-2; no clear D. V was pared by 2 bases and J by 8 bases, with 18 bases between. This CDR3 spans 15 amino acids. The germline V gene encodes CDR1 ENHRY and CDR2 SYGVKD. This CDR3 reads CAISETEGRLGGYTF. CDR3 sequence (DNA): TGTGCCATCAGTGAGACGGAGGGTAGACTGGGGGGCTACACCTTC.

The chain joins TRBV18 to TRBJ2-3, with D unresolved. This CDR3 comprises 13 residues. V gave up 0 bases and J gave up 6 bases, with 7 bases separating them. Germline V CDR1 and CDR2: KGHSH, LQKENI. The CDR3 here is CASSPPVSDTQYF. The CDR3 bases are TGTGCCAGCTCACCACCCGTAAGTGATACGCAGTATTTT.

The chain couples TRBV5-4 to TRBJ2-2; D may be TRBD1 (7 bases). Trimming pared 0 bases from V and 6 bases from J, leaving 12 bases between. This CDR3 is built from 15 residues. Germline V gene lookup returns CDR1 SGHNT and CDR2 YYREEE (reference sequence). The DNA of the CDR3 is TGTGCCAGCAGCTTGGGAGGAGGGGGCTCCGGGGAGCTGTTTTTT. This codes for CASSLGGGGSGELFF.

The chain is built from TRBV5-4 and TRBJ2-4; D not certain. Trimming pared 0 bases from V and 8 bases from J, leaving 9 bases between. The CDR3 has 13 amino acids. CDR1 is SGHNT, CDR2 YYREEE, per germline (reference sequence). CDR3 in DNA: TGTGCCAGCAGCTTGGCAGCGCGTGACATTCAGTACTTC. This codes for CASSLAARDIQYF.

The V call is TRBV18, the J call TRBJ1-1; no firm D call. Germline loops: CDR1 KGHSH, CDR2 LQKENI. The CDR3 spans 13 residues. V was trimmed by 1 base and J by 3 bases, leaving 6 bases between them. CDR3 protein: CASSPHTDTEAFF. CDR3 bases: TGTGCCAGCTCACCACACACCGACACTGAAGCTTTCTTT.

This chain joins TRBV15 and TRBJ2-1; 9 positions match TRBD1. Germline loops: CDR1 LNHNV, CDR2 YYDKDF (reference sequence). The junction had 0 bases not matched to a gene; V was cut back by 1 base and J by 2 bases. CDR3 length: 15 residues. The DNA for the CDR3 is TGTGCCACCAGCAGAGGACAGGGGGCCTACAATGAGCAGTTCTTC. Protein sequence: CATSRGQGAYNEQFF.

The rearrangement links TRBV27 to TRBJ2-3; the D gene could be TRBD1 or TRBD2 (5 bases each). Between the trimmed V and J ends, which lost 5 bases and 1 base, there was a span of 22 bases. The CDR3 consists of 18 residues. Germline V gives CDR1 MNHEY, CDR2 SMNVEV (reference sequence). CDR3 nucleotides: TGTGCCAGCAGTCGGGGCTACATACCCCCGGTGCGCACAGATACGCAGTATTTT. Translating gives CASSRGYIPPVRTDTQYF.

The J gene is TRBJ1-2, the V gene TRBV5-1; 9 nucleotides align to TRBD1. Germline V lookup: CDR1 SGHRS, CDR2 YFSETQ. The CDR3 sequence is 14 residues long. Unmatched junction bases numbered 5, after V lost 0 bases and J lost 8 bases. The CDR3 loop is CASSLARTGAGYTF. The CDR3 DNA is TGCGCCAGCAGCTTGGCAAGGACAGGGGCCGGCTACACCTTC.

This chain joins TRBV7-3 and TRBJ2-2; 8 bases line up with TRBD2. The germline gives CDR1 SGHTA, CDR2 FQGTGA. The CDR3 extends over 14 amino acids. Trimming cost V 3 bases and J 6 bases; bases outside gene matches: 3. The CDR3 DNA sequence: TGTGCCAGCAGCTTTAGCGGGACCGCCGGGGAGCTGTTTTTT. Protein sequence: CASSFSGTAGELFF.

This clone appeared a single time. The rearrangement uses TRBV4-2 and TRBJ1-2, with 9 bases lining up with TRBD1. The CDR3 runs to 15 residues. CDR1 LGHNA and CDR2 YNFKEQ come from the germline V gene. The ends lost 5 bases at V and 3 bases at J; junction bases unmatched: 7. CDR3 in DNA: TGTGCCAGCAGCGCATCCGGGACAGGGCACTATGGCTACACCTTC. Protein product: CASSASGTGHYGYTF.

This chain connects TRBV6-1 to TRBJ2-5, with 13 bases matching TRBD2. The CDR3 extends over 16 amino acids. The trim removed 4 bases at V and 4 bases at J, leaving 6 bases unmatched. Per germline, CDR1 MNHNS and CDR2 SASEGT. In DNA, the CDR3 is TGTGCCAGCAGTGCAGGACTAGCGGGAGACGGAGAGACCCAGTACTTC. Translation gives CASSAGLAGDGETQYF.

The rearrangement uses TRBV7-9 and TRBJ2-3; D not certain. Trimming removed 1 base at V and 5 bases at J, with 4 bases between. The CDR3 totals 12 residues. Germline V gene sequence: CDR1 SEHNR, CDR2 FQNEAQ (reference sequence). CDR3 sequence: CASSLVGDTQYF. CDR3 bases: TGTGCCAGCAGCTTAGTGGGAGATACGCAGTATTTT.

The rearrangement uses TRBV12-1 and TRBJ2-1; the D segment call TRBD2 is taken from the table without a DNA check. TRBV12-1 is an annotated pseudogene. The CDR3 is 18 amino acids. CDR3 nucleotide sequence: TGTGCCAGCAACGAAGAGGATGCCAGAAAAGTGCCCTACAATGAGCAGTTCTTC. As protein: CASNEEDARKVPYNEQFF.

CDR3 amino acids: CASSELAGPQETQYF. CDR3 nucleotides: TGTGCCAGCAGTGAATTAGCCGGGCCGCAAGAGACCCAGTACTTC. This chain links TRBV2 with TRBJ2-5; no reliable D call. The germline V and J ends were trimmed by 2 bases and 2 bases, with 12 bases remaining between them. The V gene's germline CDR1 is SNHLY and CDR2 FYNNEI. The CDR3 is 15 amino acids.

The V and J genes are TRBV19 and TRBJ2-7; 9 nucleotides match TRBD1. The CDR3 is made up of 14 amino acids. The trim removed 5 bases at V and 1 base at J, leaving 3 bases unmatched. CDR1 is LNHDA, CDR2 SQIVND, per germline (reference sequence). CDR3 loop: CASSFGQGSYEQYF. The DNA of the CDR3 is TGTGCCAGTAGTTTCGGACAGGGGTCCTACGAGCAGTACTTC.

The V and J genes are TRBV4-3 and TRBJ2-5; possible D gene TRBD1, 6 bases. Germline loops: CDR1 LGHNA, CDR2 YSLEER. Trimming stripped 4 bases from V and 0 bases from J, with 9 bases between. This CDR3 has 14 amino acids. CDR3 bases: TGCGCCAGCAGCCGTACAGGGAACCAAGAGACCCAGTACTTC. Its protein is CASSRTGNQETQYF.

The CDR3 DNA reads TGTGCCAGCAGCTCTAGCGGGATAGTCTCAAATGAGCAGTTCTTC. Its translation: CASSSSGIVSNEQFF. The V call is TRBV7-2, the J call TRBJ2-1; 9 bases align to TRBD2. With 4 bases clipped from V and 7 bases from J, the junction kept 8 bases outside the gene matches. Germline lookup yields CDR1 SGHTA and CDR2 FQGNSA. This CDR3 has 15 residues.

The chain combines TRBV11-2 with TRBJ2-7, with 7 positions matching TRBD2. This CDR3 spans 16 amino acids. J gave up 7 bases and V 0 bases, and 12 bases lay outside the gene matches. The V gene's germline CDR1 is SGHAT and CDR2 FQNNGV. The CDR3 loop is CASSLDLMAGVREQYF. The CDR3 DNA reads as TGTGCCAGCAGCTTAGATCTAATGGCGGGAGTACGGGAGCAGTACTTC.

This rearrangement joins TRBV4-3 to TRBJ1-1; possibly TRBD1 for D (5 bases). The length of the CDR3 is 16 residues. From germline, CDR1 is LGHNA and CDR2 YSLEER. V was cut by 1 base and J by 0 bases, with 12 bases left in between. Here the CDR3 reads CASSQVGTLMNTEAFF. The CDR3 DNA is TGCGCCAGCAGCCAAGTCGGGACCCTAATGAACACTGAAGCTTTCTTT.

This clone has only one observation. The chain recombines TRBV7-9 with TRBJ2-1; 9 bases line up with TRBD2. V lost 5 bases, J lost 2 bases, and 10 bases stayed unmatched. Germline V gene data show CDR1 as SEHNR and CDR2 as FQNEAQ (reference sequence). The CDR3 consists of 17 residues. The CDR3 loop is CASSHNPGLAAYNEQFF. CDR3 DNA sequence: TGTGCCAGCAGCCATAACCCGGGACTAGCAGCCTACAATGAGCAGTTCTTC.